This T cell receptor (beta chain) comes out of a study of T cell repertoires in cytomegalovirus infection. The overall study: Peptides in the study included HLA-C-restricted and HLA-B-restricted CMV epitopes. In public TCR beta signatures, there were indications of both CMV infection and matching HLA type. Findings of the study overall: In two of eight donors, the top clonotype was HLA-C-restricted CMV-specific.

The CDR3 is 15 residues long. V lost 4 bases to trimming and J lost 10 bases; unmatched junction nucleotides: 14. Per the germline V gene, CDR1 is SGDLS and CDR2 is YYNGEE. Comments on this clonotype: Its antigen is not identified.

TCRdb re-analysed the reads in MiXCR, keeping a single row per CDR3 protein. The sample records some 940,000 distinct CDR3 sequences, roughly 31% being singletons. The chain recombines TRBV9 with TRBJ1-1, with TRBD1 matching over 9 bases. The input for sequencing was cultured CD8+ T cells from PBMCs, taken from culture after CMV antigen stimulation. This TCR derives from a human donor in good health (CMV status not recorded). Some clones in this sample may be carry-over from other donors' samples. The CDR3 nucleotides read TGTGCCAGCAGCCCCATTTCGGGACAGGGCCCCGGAGCTTTCTTT. This codes for CASSPISGQGPGAFF. The full variable domain, rest sourced from reference TRBV9 and TRBJ1-1, is DSGVTQTPKHLITATGQRVTLRCSPRSGDLSVYWYQQSLDQGLQFLIQYYNGEERAKGNILERFSAQQFPDLHSELNLSSLELGDSALYFCASSPISGQGPGAFFGQGTRLTVV.